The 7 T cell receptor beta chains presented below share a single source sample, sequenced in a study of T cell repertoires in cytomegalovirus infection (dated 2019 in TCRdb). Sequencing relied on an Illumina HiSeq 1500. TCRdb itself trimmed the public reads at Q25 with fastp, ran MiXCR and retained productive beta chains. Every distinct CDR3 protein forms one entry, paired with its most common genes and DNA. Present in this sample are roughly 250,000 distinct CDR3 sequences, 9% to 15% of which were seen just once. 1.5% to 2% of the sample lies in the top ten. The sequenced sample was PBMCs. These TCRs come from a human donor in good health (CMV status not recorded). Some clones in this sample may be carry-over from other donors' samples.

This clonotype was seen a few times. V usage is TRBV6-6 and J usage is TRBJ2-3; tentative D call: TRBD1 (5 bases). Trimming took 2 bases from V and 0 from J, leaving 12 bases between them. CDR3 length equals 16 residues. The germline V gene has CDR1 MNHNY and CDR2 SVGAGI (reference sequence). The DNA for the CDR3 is TGTGCCAGCAGTTACAGGGTTGGGGCTAGCACAGATACGCAGTATTTT. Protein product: CASSYRVGASTDTQYF.

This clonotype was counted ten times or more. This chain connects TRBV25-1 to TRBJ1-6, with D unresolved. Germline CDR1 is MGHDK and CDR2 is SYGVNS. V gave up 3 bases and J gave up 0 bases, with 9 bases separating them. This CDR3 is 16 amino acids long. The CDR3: CASSEVESSYNSPLHF. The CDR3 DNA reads TGTGCCAGCAGTGAGGTGGAGAGCTCCTATAATTCACCCCTCCACTTT.

Here the CDR3 DNA reads TGTGCCAGCCGGGACAGGGTCCATCAGCCCCAGCATTTT. Translating it yields CASRDRVHQPQHF. The V call is TRBV6-2 or TRBV6-3, the J call TRBJ1-5, with TRBD1 matching 9 bases. CDR3 size: 13 residues. The trim removed 8 bases at V and 5 bases at J, leaving 4 bases unmatched. Germline V gene lookup returns CDR1 MNHEY and CDR2 SVGEGT.

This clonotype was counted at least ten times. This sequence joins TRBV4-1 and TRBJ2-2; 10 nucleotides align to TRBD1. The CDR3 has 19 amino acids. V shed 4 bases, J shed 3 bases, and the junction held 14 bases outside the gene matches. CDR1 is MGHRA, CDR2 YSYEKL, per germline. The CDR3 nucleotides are TGCGCCAGCAGCCCGTCGGGACAGGGGCTTAGTACGGACACCGGGGAGCTGTTTTTT. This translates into CASSPSGQGLSTDTGELFF.

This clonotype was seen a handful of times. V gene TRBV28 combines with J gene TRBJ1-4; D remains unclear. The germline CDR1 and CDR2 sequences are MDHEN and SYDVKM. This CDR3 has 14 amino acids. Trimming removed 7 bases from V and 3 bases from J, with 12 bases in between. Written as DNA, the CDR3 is TGTGCCAGCACCCTCGACCCGGCTAATGAAAAACTGTTTTTT. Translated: CASTLDPANEKLFF.

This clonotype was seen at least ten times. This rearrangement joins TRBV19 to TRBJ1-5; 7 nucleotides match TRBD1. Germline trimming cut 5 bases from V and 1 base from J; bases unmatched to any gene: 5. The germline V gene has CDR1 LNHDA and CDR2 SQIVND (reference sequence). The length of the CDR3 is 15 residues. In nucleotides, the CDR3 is TGTGCCAGTAGTCCCCGGGACAGCAGCAATCAGCCCCAGCATTTT. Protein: CASSPRDSSNQPQHF.

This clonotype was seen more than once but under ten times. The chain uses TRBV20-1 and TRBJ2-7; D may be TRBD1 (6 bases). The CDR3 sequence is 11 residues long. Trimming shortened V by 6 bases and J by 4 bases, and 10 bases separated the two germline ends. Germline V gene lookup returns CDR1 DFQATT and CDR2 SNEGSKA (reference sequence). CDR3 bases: TGCAGTGCCAGGGGCCCTTACGAGCAGTACTTC. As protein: CSARGPYEQYF.